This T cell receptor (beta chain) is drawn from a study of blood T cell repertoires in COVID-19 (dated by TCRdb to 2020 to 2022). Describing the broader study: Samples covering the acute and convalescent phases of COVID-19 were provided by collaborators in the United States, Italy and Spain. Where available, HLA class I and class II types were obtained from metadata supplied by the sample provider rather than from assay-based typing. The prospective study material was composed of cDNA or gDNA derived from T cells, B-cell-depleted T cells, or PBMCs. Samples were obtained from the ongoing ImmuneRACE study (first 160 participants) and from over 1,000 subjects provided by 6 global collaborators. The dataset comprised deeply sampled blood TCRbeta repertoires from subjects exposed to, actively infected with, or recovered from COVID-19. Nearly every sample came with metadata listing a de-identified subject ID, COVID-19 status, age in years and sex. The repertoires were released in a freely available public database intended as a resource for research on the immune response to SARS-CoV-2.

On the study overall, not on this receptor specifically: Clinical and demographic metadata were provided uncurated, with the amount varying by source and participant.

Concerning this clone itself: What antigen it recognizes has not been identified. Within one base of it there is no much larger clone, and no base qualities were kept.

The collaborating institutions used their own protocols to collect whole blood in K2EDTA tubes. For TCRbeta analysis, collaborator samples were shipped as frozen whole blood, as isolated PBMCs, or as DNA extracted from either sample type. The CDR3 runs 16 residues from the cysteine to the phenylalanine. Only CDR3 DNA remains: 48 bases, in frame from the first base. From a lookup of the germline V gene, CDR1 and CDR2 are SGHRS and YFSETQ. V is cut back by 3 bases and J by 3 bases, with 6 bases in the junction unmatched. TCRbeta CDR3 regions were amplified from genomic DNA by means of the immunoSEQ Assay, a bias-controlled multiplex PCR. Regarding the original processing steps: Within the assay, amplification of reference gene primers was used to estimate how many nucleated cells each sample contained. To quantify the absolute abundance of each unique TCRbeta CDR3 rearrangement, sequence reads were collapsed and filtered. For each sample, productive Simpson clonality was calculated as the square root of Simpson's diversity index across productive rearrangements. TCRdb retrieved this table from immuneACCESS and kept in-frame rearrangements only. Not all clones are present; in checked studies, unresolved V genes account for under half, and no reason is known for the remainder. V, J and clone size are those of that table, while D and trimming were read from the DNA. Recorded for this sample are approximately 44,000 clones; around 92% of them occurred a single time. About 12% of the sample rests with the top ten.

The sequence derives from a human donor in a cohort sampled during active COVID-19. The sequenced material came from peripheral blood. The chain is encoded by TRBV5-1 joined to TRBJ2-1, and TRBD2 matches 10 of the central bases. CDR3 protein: CASSSGWTSGYNEQFF. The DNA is TGCGCCAGCAGCTCCGGATGGACTAGCGGCTACAATGAGCAGTTCTTC.